The entry that follows covers one T cell receptor beta chain sequence. The antigen is not known. The sample originates from a study of T cell repertoires in cytomegalovirus infection. For the study at large: The authors relied on CMV epitopes, both recently identified HLA-C-restricted and well-studied HLA-B-restricted.

Study-wide results and caveats: Pooled public TCR beta family frequency picked out CMV carriers with the relevant HLA.

TCRdb reprocessed the reads with MiXCR, giving one entry per CDR3 protein. The table has 650,000 to 900,000 distinct CDR3 sequences, 25% to 30% seen once. The TCR sequence derives from a human donor in good health (CMV status not recorded). Some clones in this sample may be carry-over from other donors' samples. Here the sequenced sample was cultured CD8+ T cells from PBMCs, taken from culture after CMV antigen stimulation.

Here the CDR3 reads CASSLAELGHSLSGANVLTF. The CDR3 nucleotides are TGTGCCAGCAGCTTAGCAGAGTTGGGACACAGCCTCTCTGGGGCCAACGTCCTGACTTTC. V is TRBV7-8 and J is TRBJ2-6; a possible D gene is TRBD1 (6 bases). Germline loops: CDR1 SGHVS, CDR2 FQNEAQ. V was cut by 0 bases and J by 0 bases, with 18 bases left in between. This CDR3 is 20 amino acids long.